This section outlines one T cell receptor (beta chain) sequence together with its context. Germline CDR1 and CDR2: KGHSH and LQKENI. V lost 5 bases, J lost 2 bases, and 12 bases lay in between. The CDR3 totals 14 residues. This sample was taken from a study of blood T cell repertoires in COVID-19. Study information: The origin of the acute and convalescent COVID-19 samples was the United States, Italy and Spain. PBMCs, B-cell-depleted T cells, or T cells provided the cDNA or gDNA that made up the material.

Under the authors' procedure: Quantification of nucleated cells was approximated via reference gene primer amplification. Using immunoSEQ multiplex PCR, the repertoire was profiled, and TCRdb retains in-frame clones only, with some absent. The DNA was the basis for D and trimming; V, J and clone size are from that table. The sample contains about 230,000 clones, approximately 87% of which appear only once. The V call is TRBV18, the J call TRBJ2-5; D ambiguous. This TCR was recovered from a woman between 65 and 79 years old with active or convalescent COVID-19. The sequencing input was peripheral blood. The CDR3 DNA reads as TGTGCCAGCTCAGGCAGGATTAAACAAGAGACCCAGTACTTC. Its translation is CASSGRIKQETQYF.